Listed here are 25 T cell receptor beta chains from one sample, sequenced in a study of regulatory T cells in long-lasting Graves disease. Stated time point: newly diagnosed GD, antithyroid drugs for less than 3 months. Making the TCR library involved RNA that had been extracted from PBMCs. CDR3 regions were amplified by Arm-PCR using iRepertoire HTBI primers to build TCR beta libraries. TCRdb reanalysed the multiplex PCR reads using MiXCR and keeps one entry per CDR3 protein. Counted here are over 300,000 distinct CDR3 sequences, less than 20% occurring once; the ten biggest clones make up 22%. This sample comprised peripheral blood mononuclear cells (PBMCs), obtained at new diagnosis, from a patient treated with antithyroid drugs. These receptors were taken from a female donor with Graves disease.

This clonotype came up many times. This chain joins TRBV11-2 and TRBJ1-2; no reliable D call. The CDR3 loop spans 15 amino acids. Looked up from germline, CDR1 is SGHAT and CDR2 is FQNNGV. V lost 4 bases and J 1 base, leaving 13 bases between the germline ends. CDR3 loop: CASSSPRAGNYGYTF. The CDR3 nucleotides are TGTGCCAGCAGCTCTCCCCGGGCGGGTAACTATGGCTACACCTTC.

This clonotype has a handful of counts. This chain uses TRBV7-2 with TRBJ2-7; 8 bases are shared with TRBD1. Germline V CDR1 and CDR2: SGHTA, FQGNSA. The J segment lost 2 bases and the V segment lost 5 bases, leaving 8 bases of the junction unmatched. CDR3 length equals 15 residues. The CDR3 sequence: CASSRRTGSAYEQYF. The CDR3 coding sequence is TGTGCCAGCAGCCGTCGGACAGGGAGCGCCTACGAGCAGTACTTC.

The rearrangement joins TRBV6-2 or TRBV6-3 to TRBJ2-1; D may correspond to TRBD1 or TRBD2 (5 bases each). This CDR3 is built from 15 residues. With 2 bases removed from V and 13 bases from J, the gap between germline ends came to 21 bases. Germline CDR1 reads MNHEY; CDR2 reads SVGEGT. CDR3: CASSYPPRGEETQFF. In DNA form, the CDR3 reads TGTGCCAGCAGTTACCCTCCCAGAGGGGAAGAGACCCAGTTCTTC.

This clonotype was recorded a few times. The CDR3 sequence is CASSAPNYGYTF. The CDR3, as DNA: TGTGCCAGCAGCGCCCCCAACTATGGCTACACCTTC. J is TRBJ1-2 and V is TRBV9; no reliable D call. CDR3 length: 12 amino acids. Trimming cost V 3 bases and J 2 bases, with 5 bases left between them. CDR1 and CDR2 (germline): SGDLS, YYNGEE.

This clonotype was observed at least ten times. The V call is TRBV5-1, the J call TRBJ1-6, with a weak D call TRBD1 (5 bases). Trimming took 0 bases from V and 12 from J, leaving 10 bases between them. Germline values: CDR1 SGHRS, CDR2 YFSETQ. The CDR3 spans 13 residues. CDR3 region: CASSLEGDRPLHF. Written as DNA, the CDR3 is TGCGCCAGCAGCTTGGAGGGCGACAGACCCCTCCACTTT.

This clonotype was seen ten or more times. The gene calls are TRBV19 and TRBJ1-4; D is perhaps TRBD1 (6 bases). V was cut by 6 bases and J by 3 bases, with 14 bases left in between. In germline, CDR1 is LNHDA, CDR2 SQIVND (reference sequence). The CDR3 runs to 15 residues. The CDR3 DNA is TGTGCCAGTAGCCTGTTGGGGGCAGCTAATGAAAAACTGTTTTTT. Amino acids: CASSLLGAANEKLFF.

This clonotype was recorded at least ten times. The chain combines TRBV6-1 with TRBJ1-1; tentative D call: TRBD1 (5 bases). V lost 5 bases, J lost 3 bases, and 13 bases lay in between. The CDR3 is made up of 14 amino acids. CDR1 and CDR2 (germline): MNHNS, SASEGT. CDR3 amino acids: CASSKDRGDTEAFF. CDR3 coding DNA: TGTGCCAGCAGTAAAGACCGGGGGGACACTGAAGCTTTCTTT.

This clonotype appeared a few times. The chain recombines TRBV6-1 with TRBJ2-3, with 9 bases aligning to TRBD2. Unmatched junction bases numbered 6, after V lost 8 bases and J lost 0 bases. Germline loops: CDR1 MNHNS, CDR2 SASEGT. This CDR3 contains 15 residues. The CDR3: CASGTSGYSTDTQYF. CDR3 nucleotides: TGTGCCAGCGGCACTAGCGGGTATAGCACAGATACGCAGTATTTT.

This clonotype occurred many times. The chain combines TRBV27 with TRBJ2-7, with a possible D match to TRBD1 (6 bases). The germline V gene encodes CDR1 MNHEY and CDR2 SMNVEV (reference sequence). The CDR3 loop spans 16 amino acids. The V end lost 6 bases, the J end lost 7 bases, and 25 bases lay between the germline ends. The CDR3 sequence is CASSPQARRGYREQYF. DNA for the CDR3: TGTGCCAGCAGCCCTCAGGCCCGCAGGGGCTATAGGGAGCAGTACTTC.

Ten or more counts support this clonotype. V is TRBV28 and J is TRBJ2-1; 8 bases map to TRBD2. Germline V gene data show CDR1 as MDHEN and CDR2 as SYDVKM. The CDR3 has 15 amino acids. The trim removed 6 bases at V and 7 bases at J, leaving 11 bases unmatched. The CDR3 is CASSPGGTRSNEQFF. CDR3 nucleotides: TGTGCCAGCAGCCCGGGGGGGACTAGGTCAAATGAGCAGTTCTTC. The full variable domain, rest sourced from reference TRBV28 and TRBJ2-1, is DVKVTQSSRYLVKRTGEKVFLECVQDMDHENMFWYRQDPGLGLRLIYFSYDVKMKEKGDIPEGYSVSREKKERFSLILESASTNQTSMYLCASSPGGTRSNEQFFGPGTRLTVL.

The gene calls are TRBV12-3 or TRBV12-4 and TRBJ2-5, with 8 bases fitting TRBD1. With V trimmed by 3 bases and J by 4 bases, 16 bases remained unmatched. This CDR3 is built from 18 residues. The CDR3 DNA reads TGTGCCAGCAGTTTTTCTTCCCTACTGACAGGGGTGGGAGAGACCCAGTACTTC. The encoded protein is CASSFSSLLTGVGETQYF.

This clonotype showed up many times. The chain combines TRBV10-1 with TRBJ2-7; perhaps TRBD2 as D (6 bases). The CDR3 is 14 amino acids. V lost 6 bases, J lost 7 bases, and 19 bases lay in between. The germline CDR1 and CDR2 sequences are WNHNN and SYGVQD (reference sequence). CDR3 protein: CASSPGSSPREQYF. For the CDR3, the DNA is TGCGCCAGCAGCCCCGGGAGCTCACCTAGAGAGCAGTACTTC.

This clonotype was observed many times. The chain employs TRBV12-3 or TRBV12-4 and TRBJ2-3; D might be TRBD1 (5 bases). This CDR3 comprises 16 residues. Trimming took 5 bases from V and 1 from J, leaving 16 bases between them. CDR3 DNA: TGTGCCAGCAGTGCGAAGAGGACATTTCGCACAGATACGCAGTATTTT. Translating gives CASSAKRTFRTDTQYF.

In this sample, this clonotype turned up many times. This rearrangement joins TRBV7-2 to TRBJ2-5; the match to TRBD2 covers 11 bases. Germline CDR1 SGHTA, CDR2 FQGNSA. The J segment lost 5 bases and the V segment lost 3 bases, leaving 17 bases of the junction unmatched. The CDR3 consists of 19 residues. The CDR3 protein is CASSFMKRTSGPRAETQYF. CDR3 bases: TGTGCCAGCAGCTTCATGAAGAGGACTAGCGGGCCCAGGGCGGAGACCCAGTACTTC.

This clonotype was detected ten times or more. The genes are TRBV2 and TRBJ1-1; D might be TRBD1 (5 bases). Germline CDR1 and CDR2: SNHLY and FYNNEI. The CDR3 has 14 amino acids. Trimming pared 6 bases from V and 3 bases from J, leaving 14 bases between. The CDR3 sequence is CASSAGTAYTEAFF. In nucleotides, the CDR3 is TGTGCCAGCAGCGCCGGGACGGCTTACACTGAAGCTTTCTTT.

This clonotype came up many times. The chain is built from TRBV4-1 and TRBJ1-3; 8 bases agree with TRBD1. The CDR3 extends over 14 amino acids. J gave up 4 bases and V 4 bases, and 3 bases lay outside the gene matches. In germline, CDR1 is MGHRA, CDR2 YSYEKL. CDR3 coding DNA: TGCGCCAGCAGCCGGTGGACAGGGGGAAACACCATATATTTT. As protein: CASSRWTGGNTIYF.

This clonotype appeared many times. This sequence joins TRBV6-5 and TRBJ2-7; D could derive from TRBD1 or TRBD2 (6 bases each). The CDR3 is 15 amino acids. CDR1 and CDR2 from the germline V gene are MNHEY and SVGAGI. Deletions cut 4 bases from V and 6 bases from J, with 19 bases between. This chain's CDR3 is CASSSWTAAGSEQYF. The CDR3 DNA is TGTGCCAGCAGTTCCTGGACAGCCGCGGGGTCCGAGCAGTACTTC.

This clonotype was observed a handful of times. This chain uses TRBV4-1 with TRBJ2-3; D tentatively fits TRBD1 or TRBD2 (5 bases each). The V gene's germline CDR1 is MGHRA and CDR2 YSYEKL. The CDR3 runs to 16 residues. V was clipped by 2 bases and J by 5 bases, with 17 bases between them. The CDR3 loop reads CASSQFLGRDGDTQYF. The CDR3 nucleotides read TGCGCCAGCAGCCAATTTCTGGGACGAGACGGAGATACGCAGTATTTT.

This clonotype was picked up many times. The V gene is TRBV30, the J gene TRBJ1-1; weak D call: TRBD1 (5 bases). Germline CDR1 reads GTSNPN; CDR2 reads SVGIG (reference sequence). This CDR3 contains 14 residues. V was clipped by 5 bases and J by 2 bases, with 15 bases between them. For the CDR3, the DNA is TGTGCCTGGGGGATAACGACAGCAAACACTGAAGCTTTCTTT. It codes for CAWGITTANTEAFF.

This clonotype appeared a few times. This chain links TRBV24-1 with TRBJ2-1, with TRBD1 matching over 8 bases. Germline CDR1 KGHDR, CDR2 SFDVKD. The CDR3 covers 14 residues. Losses at the gene ends were 3 bases for V and 8 bases for J; bases not matched to a gene: 5. The CDR3 nucleotides read TGTGCCACCAGTGATCAGGACAGGGCGGATGAGCAGTTCTTC. This encodes CATSDQDRADEQFF.

The J gene is TRBJ2-3, the V gene TRBV20-1; 11 nucleotides match TRBD2. The CDR3 contains 13 residues. CDR1 is DFQATT and CDR2 is SNEGSKA in the germline V gene (reference sequence). V shed 6 bases, J shed 5 bases, and the junction held 4 bases outside the gene matches. The CDR3 coding sequence is TGCAGTGCAGACGGGACTAGCGGAGATACGCAGTATTTT. This encodes CSADGTSGDTQYF.

The V and J genes are TRBV28 and TRBJ2-7; D is unresolved. This CDR3 region has 15 residues. Germline V gives CDR1 MDHEN, CDR2 SYDVKM. V was shortened by 4 bases and J by 1 base, with 14 bases between the two germline ends. The CDR3 loop is CASSSLTKGSYEQYF. The CDR3 nucleotides read TGTGCCAGCAGTTCCCTCACGAAGGGTTCCTACGAGCAGTACTTC.

This clonotype has a handful of counts. The rearrangement links TRBV12-3 or TRBV12-4 to TRBJ2-6, with TRBD1 matching over 9 bases. Trimming took 10 bases from V and 0 from J; bases not matched to a gene: 10. This CDR3 region has 17 residues. The CDR3 DNA is TGTGCCATCTCGGACAGGGGTGAAGCCTCTGGGGCCAACGTCCTGACTTTC. Amino acid sequence: CAISDRGEASGANVLTF.

This clonotype was seen repeatedly, ten times or more. J is TRBJ1-1 and V is TRBV16; 7 positions agree with TRBD1. Germline assignment: CDR1 KGHSY and CDR2 FQNENV. The ends lost 0 bases at V and 5 bases at J; junction bases unmatched: 6. The CDR3 loop spans 15 amino acids. In nucleotides, the CDR3 is TGTGCCAGCAGCCAATCCTTTGACAGGGCAACTGAAGCTTTCTTT. Translated: CASSQSFDRATEAFF.

This clonotype occurred a few times. The chain recombines TRBV14 with TRBJ1-2, with TRBD1 identical over 8 bases. The CDR3 spans 16 residues. J lost 1 base, V lost 5 bases, and 9 bases had no gene match. The germline CDR1 and CDR2 sequences are SGHDN and FVKESK. The CDR3 sequence is CASSKSGTGFNYGYTF. Here the CDR3 DNA reads TGTGCCAGCAGCAAGTCCGGGACAGGCTTTAACTATGGCTACACCTTC.